The present T cell receptor beta chain was sequenced within a study of T-cell reconstitution after alpha-beta-depleted transplantation in children. A TCRbeta library incorporating unique molecular identifiers was prepared. TCRdb re-called the PCR reads through MiXCR, storing one row per CDR3 protein. Of roughly 220,000 distinct CDR3 sequences in the sample, 9.7% are singletons; the top ten hold roughly 5.1%. This clonotype came up many times. Looked up from germline, CDR1 is MDHEN and CDR2 is SYDVKM. The CDR3 length is 12 residues. Trimming pared 5 bases from V and 9 bases from J, leaving 11 bases between.

Sequencing used PBMCs from the stem cell graft donor, obtained from the stem cell graft. The TCR comes from a human donor who donated a stem cell graft to a child with SCID. The genes are TRBV28 and TRBJ1-5; D is ambiguous. CDR3 in amino acids: CASSPPRGPQHF. Written as DNA, the CDR3 is TGTGCCAGCAGTCCCCCACGGGGGCCCCAGCATTTT. Full variable domain (missing parts from reference TRBV28 and TRBJ1-5): DVKVTQSSRYLVKRTGEKVFLECVQDMDHENMFWYRQDPGLGLRLIYFSYDVKMKEKGDIPEGYSVSREKKERFSLILESASTNQTSMYLCASSPPRGPQHFGDGTRLSIL.